This passage covers 2 T cell receptor beta chains from one sample sequenced in a study of kidney transplant recipient with SARS-CoV-2 infection. One entry per CDR3 protein results from TCRdb running MiXCR on the reads. The data hold roughly 230,000 distinct CDR3 sequences, with 29% observed a single time. The sequences come from a blood sample, collected at baseline and between days 110 and 120 from a kidney transplant recipient. Receptor source: a male patient aged 30 to 39 who had COVID-19 and was a kidney transplant recipient. Some T cells may be the graft donor's.

This clonotype was seen many times. The chain carries TRBV7-9 and TRBJ2-5, with D perhaps TRBD1 (5 bases). Germline V gene lookup returns CDR1 SEHNR and CDR2 FQNEAQ (reference sequence). The CDR3 sequence is 14 residues long. V was clipped by 3 bases and J by 1 base, with 9 bases between them. Written as DNA, the CDR3 is TGTGCCAGCAGCTTGAGACAGTCCCAAGAGACCCAGTACTTC. Translated, it gives CASSLRQSQETQYF.

This clonotype was recorded many times. The chain links TRBV5-8 to TRBJ1-2, with D possibly being TRBD1 (5 bases). CDR3 length equals 16 residues. The V gene lost 7 bases and the J gene lost 4 bases, with 23 bases spanning the gap. CDR1 is SGHTS and CDR2 is YDEGEE in the germline V gene. Here the CDR3 reads CASGGDHPRKTYGYTF. The CDR3 coding sequence is TGTGCCAGCGGAGGGGATCATCCACGAAAGACCTATGGCTACACCTTC.